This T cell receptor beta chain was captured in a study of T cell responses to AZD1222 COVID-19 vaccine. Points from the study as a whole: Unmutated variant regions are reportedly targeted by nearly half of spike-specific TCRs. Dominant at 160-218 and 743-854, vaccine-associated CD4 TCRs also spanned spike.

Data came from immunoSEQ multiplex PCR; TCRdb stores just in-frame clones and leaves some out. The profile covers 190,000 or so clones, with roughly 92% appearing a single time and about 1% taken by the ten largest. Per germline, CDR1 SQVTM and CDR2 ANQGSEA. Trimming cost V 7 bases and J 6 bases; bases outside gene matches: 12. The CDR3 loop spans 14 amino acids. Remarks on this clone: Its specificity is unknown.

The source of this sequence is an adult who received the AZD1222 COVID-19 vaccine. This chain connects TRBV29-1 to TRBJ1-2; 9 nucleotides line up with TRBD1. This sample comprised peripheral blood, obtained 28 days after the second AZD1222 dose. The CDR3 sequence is CSGGPAGQGDGYTF. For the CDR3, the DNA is TGCAGCGGGGGACCTGCGGGACAGGGAGATGGCTACACCTTC.